The clone carrying this T cell receptor beta chain appeared a few times. Its specificity is unknown. This entry belongs to a study of T cell responses to AZD1222 COVID-19 vaccine. Across the study: Pooling of second doses given at about 4 or about 12 weeks was done.

TCRdb's copy holds only in-frame clones and misses some; the assay was immunoSEQ multiplex PCR. Found here are 75,000 to 100,000 clones, roughly 89% of them singletons; the top ten hold roughly 2.3%. Germline trimming cut 8 bases from V and 0 bases from J; bases unmatched to any gene: 9. Germline assignment: CDR1 KGHDR and CDR2 SFDVKD. The CDR3 has 16 residues. Findings and limits, study-wide: Spike was spanned by vaccine-associated CD4 TCRs, with dominance at 160-218 and 743-854. Donors, mostly white British, included more females; clonal diversity was possibly underestimated. An increase in Spike-specific TCR breadth and depth was observed after two AZD1222 doses.

The sequence came from an adult in good health. The input for sequencing was peripheral blood, taken on day 0 of AZD1222 vaccination. V usage is TRBV24-1 and J usage is TRBJ1-5; 7 bases agree with TRBD1. CDR3 loop: CATTDREQGSNQPQHF. In DNA, the CDR3 is TGTGCCACCACCGACAGGGAACAGGGTAGCAATCAGCCCCAGCATTTT.